This T cell receptor beta chain is from a study of blood T cell repertoires in COVID-19. Those who participated ranged in age from about 18 to 89 years and resided in 24 US areas. Participants' own reports of clinical history determined their cohort assignment. Each recovered donor of Cohort 3 presented with two negative PCRs, clearance, or symptom resolution. Clones were sequenced by immunoSEQ multiplex PCR, and TCRdb holds only the in-frame ones, with some missing. The sample includes some 200,000 clones, approximately 84% of them seen just once. In germline, CDR1 is LGHDT, CDR2 YNNKEL (reference sequence). This CDR3 has 13 amino acids. Trimming removed 4 bases from V and 4 bases from J, with 10 bases in between.

The V and J genes are TRBV3-1 (or the pseudogene TRBV3-2) and TRBJ1-1; no clear D gene. Material for sequencing was PBMCs or T cells enriched from blood (not recorded which). The receptor was isolated from a man aged 35 to 55 who had recovered from COVID-19. The CDR3 nucleotides read TGTGCCAGCAGCCGCACCGGGAGCACTGAAGCTTTCTTT. Protein sequence: CASSRTGSTEAFF.